These T cell receptor beta chains were read from a single sample in a study of T cell repertoires in ileal Crohn's disease. The method was immunoSEQ multiplex PCR; TCRdb's version includes in-frame clones alone and lacks a portion of them. The sample yields approximately 5,400 clones, approximately 88% seen once. The specimen was CD4+ T cells from ileum. All receptors come from an adult with Crohn's disease. Some clones in this sample may be carry-over from other donors' samples. Both conserved end residues are part of each CDR3.

>TRBJ1-1|TRBV11-3
CASSSYRGSEAFF
>TRBJ2-7|TRBV6-5
CASCSGQGTYEQYF
>TRBJ2-1|TRBV5-1
CASSLAVAPGLAHNEQFF
>TRBJ2-5|TRBV4-3
CASSQALGGQETQYF
>TRBJ2-5|TRBV19
CASRLAGETQYF
>TRBJ2-1|TRBV7-3
CASSPGSGSHGEQFF
>TRBJ1-1|TRBV19
CASSMDRPGWHTEAFF
>TRBJ2-5|TRBV30
CAWRVAGSYGQYF
>TRBJ2-4|TRBV29-1
CSVHLGGLAKNIQYF
>TRBJ2-5|TRBV10-3
CATEDQETQYF
>TRBJ2-5|TRBV9
CASSGLGETQYF
>TRBJ2-7|TRBV6-8
CASSYSRGNSYEQYF
>TRBJ2-1|TRBV19
CASSLQGASYNEQFF
>TRBJ1-1|TRBV7-9
CASSLVTGSQAFF
>TRBJ2-2|TRBV6-5
CASRSRDSNTGELFF
>TRBJ2-7|TRBV28
CASMETGRYGEQYF
>TRBJ1-3|TRBV29-1
CSVAGYNGNTIYF
>TRBJ2-2|TRBV30
CAWRAGLLANTGELFF
>TRBJ2-1|TRBV27
CASIGSGGYNEQFF
>TRBJ2-1|TRBV4-1
CASSQVLLAASYNEQFF
>TRBJ2-5|TRBV6-5
CASSYVRSGVGETQYF
>TRBJ1-4|TRBV9
CASSGGDQGGDNEKLFF
>TRBJ2-7|TRBV4-1
CASSQEDSAYEQYF
>TRBJ1-1|TRBV2
CASSENLAGMAFF